Below are 16 T cell receptor beta chains sequenced from a single sample in a study of blood T cell repertoires in COVID-19. Generated by immunoSEQ multiplex PCR, the TCRdb table keeps only in-frame clones and is missing some. Found here are approximately 120,000 clones, about 93% of them singletons; the top ten hold approximately 2%. Source material: peripheral blood. Every receptor here comes from a man aged 50-60 years with COVID-19, enrolled during active disease.

V and J are TRBV4-1 and TRBJ2-5; 8 nucleotides align to TRBD1. Trimming at V came to 1 base and at J to 5 bases, leaving 6 bases not matched to a gene. The germline V gene has CDR1 MGHRA and CDR2 YSYEKL. This CDR3 spans 15 amino acids. Written as DNA, the CDR3 is TGCGCCAGCAGCCAAGTCGCCGGACAGGGTGAGACCCAGTACTTC. Translating it yields CASSQVAGQGETQYF.

This clone was found a few times. V is TRBV9 and J is TRBJ2-7; 9 nucleotides match TRBD1. The CDR3 totals 17 residues. Germline CDR1 reads SGDLS; CDR2 reads YYNGEE. V was clipped by 3 bases and J by 5 bases; unmatched bases: 15. The CDR3 DNA follows: TGTGCCAGCAGCGCCTCAACCGGGACAGGGATAAGAGACGAGCAGTACTTC. Its translation is CASSASTGTGIRDEQYF.

The rearrangement uses TRBV3-1 (or the pseudogene TRBV3-2) and TRBJ2-5; 7 positions agree with TRBD1. CDR1 LGHDT and CDR2 YNNKEL come from the germline V gene (reference sequence). With 0 bases clipped from V and 2 bases from J, the junction kept 9 bases outside the gene matches. This CDR3 region has 17 residues. CDR3 sequence reads: CASSQDYTPGQQETQYF. The CDR3 nucleotides are TGTGCCAGCAGCCAAGATTATACCCCGGGACAGCAAGAGACCCAGTACTTC.

V and J are TRBV5-5 and TRBJ2-2; TRBD1 is a possible D gene (6 bases). The CDR3 sequence is 15 residues long. The V and J ends lost 4 bases and 5 bases respectively, with 15 bases between them. Per the germline V gene, CDR1 is SGHKS and CDR2 is YYEKEE (reference sequence). In DNA form, the CDR3 reads TGTGCCAGCAGCCAGGAGCAGGGGAGAACCGGGGAGCTGTTTTTT. Translating gives CASSQEQGRTGELFF.

The chain recombines TRBV19 with TRBJ1-1, with 9 bases lining up with TRBD1. Germline CDR1 reads LNHDA; CDR2 reads SQIVND (reference sequence). The V gene end was trimmed by 4 bases and the J gene end by 2 bases; junction bases not matched to a gene: 2. This CDR3 has 14 amino acids. The CDR3 here is CASSRGQGNTEAFF. The CDR3 DNA reads TGTGCCAGTAGTAGGGGACAGGGCAACACTGAAGCTTTCTTT.

The chain carries TRBV2 and TRBJ1-2; no reliable D call. V was cut by 3 bases and J by 2 bases, with 4 bases left in between. The CDR3 is 12 amino acids. CDR1 and CDR2 (germline): SNHLY, FYNNEI. The CDR3 nucleotides read TGTGCCAGCAGTGACAGAAACTATGGCTACACCTTC. Translating it yields CASSDRNYGYTF.

In DNA form, the CDR3 reads TGCGCCAGCAGCCACACCGGGACAGATTACGAGCAGTACTTC. It translates to CASSHTGTDYEQYF. The chain recombines TRBV5-1 with TRBJ2-7, with 7 nucleotides matching TRBD1. Trimming at V came to 4 bases and at J to 4 bases, leaving 8 bases not matched to a gene. The CDR3 sequence is 14 residues long. The germline V gene has CDR1 SGHRS and CDR2 YFSETQ.

The V gene is TRBV7-9, the J gene TRBJ1-1; D is perhaps TRBD1 (6 bases). The CDR3 has 13 residues. Germline V gene data show CDR1 as SEHNR and CDR2 as FQNEAQ (reference sequence). V gave up 5 bases and J gave up 6 bases, with 13 bases separating them. DNA for the CDR3: TGTGCCAGCAGCCCCTCGGGGGGCGCTGAAGCTTTCTTT. Encoded protein: CASSPSGGAEAFF.

The J gene is TRBJ1-2, the V gene TRBV11-2; weak D call: TRBD1 (6 bases). Germline V CDR1 and CDR2: SGHAT, FQNNGV. The CDR3 runs 13 residues. V was cut by 5 bases and J by 2 bases, with 9 bases left in between. For the CDR3, the DNA is TGTGCCAGCAGCAACGACAGGAACTATGGCTACACCTTC. The encoded protein is CASSNDRNYGYTF.

The chain recombines TRBV3-1 (or the pseudogene TRBV3-2) with TRBJ2-1, with D possibly being TRBD1 (7 bases). Germline-derived CDR1 and CDR2 are LGHDT and YNNKEL (reference sequence). Deletions cut 0 bases from V and 4 bases from J, with 10 bases between. The CDR3 runs 15 residues. DNA of the CDR3: TGTGCCAGCAGCCAAGATCCAGGGGGGTACAATGAGCAGTTCTTC. Protein sequence: CASSQDPGGYNEQFF.

CDR3 coding DNA: TGTGCCAGCAGTGGGTCTTCGAGGTCGGCCGGGGAGCTGTTTTTT. Its protein product is CASSGSSRSAGELFF. The chain uses TRBV2 and TRBJ2-2; no definite D call. Germline V gives CDR1 SNHLY, CDR2 FYNNEI. V dropped 4 bases and J dropped 6 bases, with 15 bases sitting between them. CDR3 length: 15 residues.

This chain joins TRBV7-2 and TRBJ2-3; 7 nucleotides line up with TRBD1. Unmatched junction bases numbered 8, after V lost 5 bases and J lost 3 bases. Germline CDR1 and CDR2: SGHTA and FQGNSA. This CDR3 has 15 amino acids. In DNA, the CDR3 is TGTGCCAGCAGCCTCCCGGGACAGCCAACAGATACGCAGTATTTT. It encodes CASSLPGQPTDTQYF.

The chain links TRBV9 to TRBJ1-5; D is possibly TRBD1 (5 bases). With 3 bases removed from V and 5 bases from J, the gap between germline ends came to 6 bases. The CDR3 sequence is 12 residues long. Germline values: CDR1 SGDLS, CDR2 YYNGEE. CDR3 nucleotide sequence: TGTGCCAGCAGCGCGGGGGATCAGCCCCAGCATTTT. It specifies CASSAGDQPQHF.

The chain recombines TRBV5-4 with TRBJ2-3; no clear D. V lost 4 bases and J 0 bases, leaving 3 bases between the germline ends. The CDR3 spans 12 residues. Germline loops: CDR1 SGHNT, CDR2 YYREEE (reference sequence). CDR3 residues: CASSTSTDTQYF. CDR3 sequence (DNA): TGTGCCAGCAGCACTAGCACAGATACGCAGTATTTT. The full variable domain, in which reference TRBV5-4 and TRBJ2-3 provide the parts outside the CDR3, is ETGVTQSPTHLIKTRGQQVTLRCSSQSGHNTVSWYQQALGQGPQFIFQYYREEENGRGNFPPRFSGLQFPNYSSELNVNALELDDSALYLCASSTSTDTQYFGPGTRLTVL.

The chain uses TRBV4-3 and TRBJ1-1, with D possibly being TRBD1 (5 bases). The CDR3 is 13 amino acids. Deletions cut 0 bases from V and 10 bases from J, with 12 bases between. Germline V gene sequence: CDR1 LGHNA, CDR2 YSLEER. The CDR3 loop is CASSQDRVAGAFF. CDR3 nucleotides: TGCGCCAGCAGCCAAGACAGGGTAGCTGGAGCTTTCTTT.

This chain connects TRBV29-1 to TRBJ2-1, with TRBD1 matching 12 bases. Trimming removed 5 bases from V and 0 bases from J; junction bases left unmatched: 11. This CDR3 is built from 18 residues. Germline CDR1 reads SQVTM; CDR2 reads ANQGSEA. In DNA form, the CDR3 reads TGCAGCGTTTTACCGGGACAGGGGGCTATGAGCTCCTACAATGAGCAGTTCTTC. It codes for CSVLPGQGAMSSYNEQFF.